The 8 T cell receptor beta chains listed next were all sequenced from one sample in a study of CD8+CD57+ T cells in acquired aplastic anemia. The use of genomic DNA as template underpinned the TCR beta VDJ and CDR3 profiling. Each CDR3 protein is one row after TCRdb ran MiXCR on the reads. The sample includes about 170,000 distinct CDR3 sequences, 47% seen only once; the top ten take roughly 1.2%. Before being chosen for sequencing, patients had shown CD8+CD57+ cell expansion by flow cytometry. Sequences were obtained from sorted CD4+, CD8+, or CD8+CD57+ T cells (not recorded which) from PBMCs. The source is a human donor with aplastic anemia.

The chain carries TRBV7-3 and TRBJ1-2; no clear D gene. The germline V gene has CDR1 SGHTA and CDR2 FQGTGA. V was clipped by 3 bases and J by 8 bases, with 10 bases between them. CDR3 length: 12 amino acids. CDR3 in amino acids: CASSFLTSGYTF. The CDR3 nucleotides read TGTGCCAGCAGCTTCCTGACTAGCGGCTACACCTTC.

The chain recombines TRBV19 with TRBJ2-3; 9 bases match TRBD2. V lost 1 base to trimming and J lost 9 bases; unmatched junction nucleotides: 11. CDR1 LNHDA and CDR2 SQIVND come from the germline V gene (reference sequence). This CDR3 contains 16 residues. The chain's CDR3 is CASSIGGSGGDRTQYF. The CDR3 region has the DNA TGTGCCAGTAGTATAGGGGGTAGCGGGGGAGATCGAACGCAGTATTTT.

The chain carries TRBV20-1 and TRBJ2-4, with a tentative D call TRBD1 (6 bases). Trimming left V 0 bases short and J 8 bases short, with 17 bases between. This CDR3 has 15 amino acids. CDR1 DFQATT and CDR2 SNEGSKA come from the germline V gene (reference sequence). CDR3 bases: TGCAGTGCTAGAGATTTCCAGGGGAGAGGGGACATTCAGTACTTC. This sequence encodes CSARDFQGRGDIQYF.

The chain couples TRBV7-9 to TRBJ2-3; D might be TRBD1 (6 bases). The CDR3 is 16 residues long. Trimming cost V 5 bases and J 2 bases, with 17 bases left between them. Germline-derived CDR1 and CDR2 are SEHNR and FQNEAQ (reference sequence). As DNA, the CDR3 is TGTGCCAGCAGCCAGGGGCCATCCCTAATCACAGATACGCAGTATTTT. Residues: CASSQGPSLITDTQYF.

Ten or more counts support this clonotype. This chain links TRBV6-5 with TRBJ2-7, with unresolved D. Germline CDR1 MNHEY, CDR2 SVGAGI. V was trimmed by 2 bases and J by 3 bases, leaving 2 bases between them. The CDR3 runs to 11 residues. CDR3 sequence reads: CASSYLYEQYF. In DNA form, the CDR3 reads TGTGCCAGCAGTTACCTCTACGAGCAGTACTTC.

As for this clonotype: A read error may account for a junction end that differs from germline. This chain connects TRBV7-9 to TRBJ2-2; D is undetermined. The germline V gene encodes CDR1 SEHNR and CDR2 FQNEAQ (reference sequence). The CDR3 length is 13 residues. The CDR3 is CAGSLGDTGELFF. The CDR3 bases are TGTGCCGGCAGCCTTGGGGACACCGGGGAGCTGTTTTTT.

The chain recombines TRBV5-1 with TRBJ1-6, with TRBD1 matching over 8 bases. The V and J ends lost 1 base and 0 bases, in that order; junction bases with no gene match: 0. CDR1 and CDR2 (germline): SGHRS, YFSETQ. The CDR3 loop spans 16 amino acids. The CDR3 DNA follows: TGCGCCAGCAGCTTGACAGGGGGCTCCTATAATTCACCCCTCCACTTT. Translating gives CASSLTGGSYNSPLHF.

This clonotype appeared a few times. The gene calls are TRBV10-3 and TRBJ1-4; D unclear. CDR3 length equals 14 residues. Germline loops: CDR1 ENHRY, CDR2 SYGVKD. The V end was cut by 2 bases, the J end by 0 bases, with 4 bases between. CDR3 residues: CAISEESTNEKLFF. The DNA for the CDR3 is TGTGCCATCAGTGAGGAGTCAACTAATGAAAAACTGTTTTTT.